Shown below are 11 T cell receptor beta chains from a single sample sequenced in a study of vaccination and CD4 T cells after COVID-19. Treatment in this sample: roughly 10-day PBMC culture with coronavirus spike peptide pools or control peptides (ViraFEST assay). Their cognate antigens are unknown. Cultured CD4+ T-cell DNA underwent Oncomine TCR Beta short-read sequencing. TCRdb passed the PCR reads through MiXCR, listing each CDR3 protein once. The sample yields roughly 24,000 distinct CDR3 sequences, around 65% seen once. The sample was CD4+ T cells from blood, cultured in vitro. Source of these receptors: a human donor who had recovered from COVID-19.

This chain uses TRBV19 with TRBJ1-6; 7 bases are shared with TRBD1. This CDR3 region has 14 residues. V was pared by 6 bases and J by 10 bases, with 9 bases of the junction left unmatched. The germline V gene encodes CDR1 LNHDA and CDR2 SQIVND (reference sequence). The CDR3 region is CASSPDRLKSPLHF. The CDR3 DNA follows: TGTGCCAGTAGCCCGGACAGGCTTAAATCACCCCTCCACTTT.

This clonotype was detected only a few times. The chain carries TRBV20-1 and TRBJ1-3, with TRBD1 matching over 7 bases. CDR1 and CDR2 (germline): DFQATT, SNEGSKA (reference sequence). Unmatched junction bases numbered 3, after V lost 5 bases and J lost 2 bases. The length of the CDR3 is 13 residues. The CDR3 is CSAATGAGNTIYF. In nucleotides, the CDR3 is TGCAGTGCTGCAACAGGGGCTGGAAACACCATATATTTT.

This clonotype was counted between two and nine times. The V call is TRBV20-1, the J call TRBJ1-5; 7 nucleotides match TRBD1. This CDR3 is 13 amino acids long. CDR1 DFQATT and CDR2 SNEGSKA come from the germline V gene (reference sequence). Germline trimming cut 1 base from V and 12 bases from J; bases unmatched to any gene: 9. The CDR3 is CSARVDGQARQHF. In DNA, the CDR3 is TGCAGTGCTAGAGTGGATGGACAGGCCCGCCAGCATTTT.

As for this clonotype: The junction departs from germline at one end; a sequencing error may be responsible. The chain combines TRBV7-6 with TRBJ2-2, with TRBD2 as a possible D gene (5 bases). CDR3 length equals 14 residues. Germline CDR1 is SGHVS and CDR2 is FNYEAQ. CDR3 DNA: TGTGCCAGCAGGCCGGCGGGTAACACCGGGGAGCCGTTTTTT. It specifies CASRPAGNTGEPFF. Full variable domain (missing parts from reference TRBV7-6 and TRBJ2-2): GAGVSQSPRYKVTKRGQDVALRCDPISGHVSLYWYRQALGQGPEFLTYFNYEAQQDKSGLPNDRFSAERPEGSISTLTIQRTEQRDSAMYRCASRPAGNTGEPFFGEGSRLTVL.

The chain uses TRBV7-2 and TRBJ1-3, with D perhaps matching TRBD1 (5 bases). CDR1 is SGHTA, CDR2 FQGNSA, per germline. V was shortened by 3 bases and J by 5 bases, with 11 bases between the two germline ends. The CDR3 spans 14 residues. This chain's CDR3 is CASSFSGPRNTIYF. For the CDR3, the DNA is TGTGCCAGCAGCTTTTCGGGACCTAGAAACACCATATATTTT. Full variable domain (outside the CDR3, taken from reference TRBV7-2 and TRBJ1-3): GAGVSQSPSNKVTEKGKDVELRCDPISGHTALYWYRQSLGQGLEFLIYFQGNSAPDKSGLPSDRFSAERTGGSVSTLTIQRTQQEDSAVYLCASSFSGPRNTIYFGEGSWLTVV.

This clonotype was seen a few times. The chain couples TRBV27 to TRBJ1-5; D gene unclear. CDR1 is MNHEY and CDR2 is SMNVEV in the germline V gene (reference sequence). CDR3 length equals 13 residues. Trimming removed 11 bases from V and 11 bases from J, with 22 bases in between. This CDR3 is CAARGSNSRSQHF. In nucleotides, the CDR3 is TGTGCCGCCAGAGGGAGTAACTCACGGTCCCAGCATTTT.

This clonotype has a single count. This rearrangement joins TRBV6-1 to TRBJ1-5; 10 nucleotides match TRBD1. The germline V gene encodes CDR1 MNHNS and CDR2 SASEGT. Germline trimming cut 4 bases from V and 3 bases from J; bases unmatched to any gene: 3. The CDR3 totals 15 residues. Written as DNA, the CDR3 is TGTGCCAGCAGTGCCGACAGGGGGCACAATCAGCCCCAGCATTTT. Amino acid sequence: CASSADRGHNQPQHF.

The V and J genes are TRBV7-2 and TRBJ2-1; possible D gene TRBD2, 6 bases. Germline CDR1 is SGHTA and CDR2 is FQGNSA. V gave up 8 bases and J gave up 1 base, with 15 bases separating them. The CDR3 consists of 15 residues. The CDR3 region has the DNA TGTGCCAGCCGCGTTGGGGACTCTTCCTACAATGAGCAGTTCTTC. This sequence encodes CASRVGDSSYNEQFF.

This clonotype has a handful of counts. This chain links TRBV20-1 with TRBJ1-5, with D unclear. V dropped 3 bases and J dropped 3 bases, with 15 bases sitting between them. This CDR3 comprises 15 residues. The germline CDR1 and CDR2 sequences are DFQATT and SNEGSKA (reference sequence). The CDR3 DNA reads as TGCAGTGCTAGCGGGTTCCCGTCCTTCAATCAGCCCCAGCATTTT. It yields the protein CSASGFPSFNQPQHF.

In DNA form, the CDR3 reads TGTGCCAGCAGCTTAGCGTCCGGACAGGGAGCTAGGCCCCAGCATTTT. This encodes CASSLASGQGARPQHF. V and J are TRBV7-2 and TRBJ1-5; TRBD1 matches at 8 bases. The V and J ends lost 0 bases and 9 bases, in that order; junction bases with no gene match: 10. The CDR3 is 16 residues long. CDR1 is SGHTA, CDR2 FQGNSA, per germline.

The table lists this clonotype with a few counts. J is TRBJ1-2 and V is TRBV7-8, with D unclear. This CDR3 has 15 residues. Per the germline V gene, CDR1 is SGHVS and CDR2 is FQNEAQ. Trimming cost V 2 bases and J 4 bases, with 14 bases left between them. CDR3 DNA sequence: TGTGCCAGCAGCTTATTTCTAAATATGGCCTATGGCTACACCTTC. Encoded protein: CASSLFLNMAYGYTF. The whole variable domain, remainder taken from reference TRBV7-8 and TRBJ1-2, is GAGVSQSPRYKVAKRGQDVALRCDPISGHVSLFWYQQALGQGPEFLTYFQNEAQLDKSGLPSDRFFAERPEGSVSTLKIQRTQQEDSAVYLCASSLFLNMAYGYTFGSGTRLTVV.